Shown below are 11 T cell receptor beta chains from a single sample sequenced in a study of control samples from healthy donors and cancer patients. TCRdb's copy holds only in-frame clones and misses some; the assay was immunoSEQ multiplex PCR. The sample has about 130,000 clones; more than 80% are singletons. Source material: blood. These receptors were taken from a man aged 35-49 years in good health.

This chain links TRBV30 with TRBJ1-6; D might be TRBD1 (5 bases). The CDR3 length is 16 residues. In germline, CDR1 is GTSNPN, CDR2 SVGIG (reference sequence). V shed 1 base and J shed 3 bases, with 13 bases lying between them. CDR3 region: CAWSGQRHYYNSPLHF. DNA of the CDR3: TGTGCCTGGAGTGGACAGAGACACTACTATAATTCACCCCTCCACTTT.

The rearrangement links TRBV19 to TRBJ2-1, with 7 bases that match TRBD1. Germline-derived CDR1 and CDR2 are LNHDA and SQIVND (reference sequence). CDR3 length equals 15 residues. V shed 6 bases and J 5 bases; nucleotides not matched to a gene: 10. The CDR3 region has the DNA TGTGCCAGTAGACCGACAGGGAGAGGGGACAATGAGCAGTTCTTC. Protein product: CASRPTGRGDNEQFF.

The CDR3 here is CASSGGPTTDSPTRSYNSPLHF. The DNA for the CDR3 is TGTGCCAGCAGTGGGGGCCCGACCACTGACAGTCCTACCCGCTCCTATAATTCACCCCTCCACTTT. The V call is TRBV9, the J call TRBJ1-6, with D tentatively TRBD1 (6 bases). Germline V gene data show CDR1 as SGDLS and CDR2 as YYNGEE. The germline V and J ends were trimmed by 5 bases and 0 bases, with 30 bases remaining between them. The CDR3 is 22 amino acids.

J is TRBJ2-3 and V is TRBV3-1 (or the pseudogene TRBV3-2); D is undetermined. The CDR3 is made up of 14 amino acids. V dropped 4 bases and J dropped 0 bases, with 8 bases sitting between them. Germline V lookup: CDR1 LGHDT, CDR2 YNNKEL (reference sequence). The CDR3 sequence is CASSPYGSTDTQYF. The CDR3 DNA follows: TGTGCCAGCAGCCCCTATGGGAGCACAGATACGCAGTATTTT.

This CDR3 reads CAISDSGQGWTEAFF. For the CDR3, the DNA is TGTGCCATCAGTGACTCCGGGCAGGGGTGGACTGAAGCTTTCTTT. This chain links TRBV10-3 with TRBJ1-1, with D possibly matching TRBD1 (6 bases). The CDR3 consists of 15 residues. The V end was cut by 3 bases, the J end by 5 bases, with 16 bases between. Germline V gene data show CDR1 as ENHRY and CDR2 as SYGVKD.

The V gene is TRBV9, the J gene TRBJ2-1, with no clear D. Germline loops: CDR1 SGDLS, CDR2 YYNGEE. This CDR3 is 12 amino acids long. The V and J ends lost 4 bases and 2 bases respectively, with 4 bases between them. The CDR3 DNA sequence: TGTGCCAGCAGCCGTACCTACAATGAGCAGTTCTTC. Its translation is CASSRTYNEQFF.

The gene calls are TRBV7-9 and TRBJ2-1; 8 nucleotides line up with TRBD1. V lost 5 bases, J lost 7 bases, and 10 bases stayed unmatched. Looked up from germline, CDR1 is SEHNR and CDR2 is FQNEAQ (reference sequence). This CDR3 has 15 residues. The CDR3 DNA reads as TGTGCCAGCAGCCCCCTCAGACAGGGGAATAATGAGCAGTTCTTC. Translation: CASSPLRQGNNEQFF.

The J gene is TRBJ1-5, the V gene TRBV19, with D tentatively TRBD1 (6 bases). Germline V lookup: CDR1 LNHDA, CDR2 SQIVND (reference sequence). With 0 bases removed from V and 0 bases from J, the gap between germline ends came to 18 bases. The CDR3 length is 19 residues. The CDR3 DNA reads TGTGCCAGTAGTATAGATCCTGACAGGCCACTTTATAGCAATCAGCCCCAGCATTTT. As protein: CASSIDPDRPLYSNQPQHF.

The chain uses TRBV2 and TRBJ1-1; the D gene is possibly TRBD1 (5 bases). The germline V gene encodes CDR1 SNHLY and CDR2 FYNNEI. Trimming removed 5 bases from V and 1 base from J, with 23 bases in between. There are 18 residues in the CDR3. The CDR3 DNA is TGTGCCAGCAGTAATAAGAAAGGGGACCGTCTTTGGAACACTGAAGCTTTCTTT. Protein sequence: CASSNKKGDRLWNTEAFF.

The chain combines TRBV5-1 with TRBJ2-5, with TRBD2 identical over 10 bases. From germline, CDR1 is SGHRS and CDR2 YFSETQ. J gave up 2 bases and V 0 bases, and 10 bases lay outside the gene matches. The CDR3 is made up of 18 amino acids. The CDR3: CASSLVLAGGLSQETQYF. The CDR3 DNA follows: TGCGCCAGCAGCTTGGTATTAGCGGGGGGCCTATCACAAGAGACCCAGTACTTC.

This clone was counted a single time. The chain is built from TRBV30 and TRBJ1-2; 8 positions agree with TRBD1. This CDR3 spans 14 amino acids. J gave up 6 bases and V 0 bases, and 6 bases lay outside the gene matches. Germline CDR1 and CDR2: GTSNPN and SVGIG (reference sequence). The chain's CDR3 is CAWSVGQGGDGYTF. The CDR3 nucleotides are TGTGCCTGGAGTGTAGGACAGGGTGGGGATGGCTACACCTTC.